This record covers a single TCR beta chain. These data come from a study of T cells in Graves' hyperthyroidism and ophthalmopathy. The CDR3 regions of TCR beta were amplified from RNA transcripts. Initially, a first-round RT-PCR of the TCR CDR3 employed the HTBI primer set. TCRdb ran MiXCR on the multiplex PCR reads and lists one entry per CDR3 protein. The table includes approximately 720,000 distinct CDR3 sequences, around a sixth detected once. Diagnosis relied on clinical symptoms, serum thyroxine and TRAb, thyroid ultrasound and orbital computed tomography. Between the trimmed V and J ends, which lost 0 bases and 3 bases, there was a span of 12 bases. The CDR3 contains 16 residues. Germline V gene data show CDR1 as SGHRS and CDR2 as YFSETQ.

The sample taken for sequencing was blood. This sequence originates from a woman between 50 and 59 years old with Graves' hyperthyroidism that later progressed to Graves' ophthalmopathy. This sequence joins TRBV5-1 and TRBJ2-2, with D hard to call. This CDR3 is CASSLAGPADTGELFF. The CDR3 DNA reads TGCGCCAGCAGCTTGGCCGGGCCGGCGGACACCGGGGAGCTGTTTTTT.